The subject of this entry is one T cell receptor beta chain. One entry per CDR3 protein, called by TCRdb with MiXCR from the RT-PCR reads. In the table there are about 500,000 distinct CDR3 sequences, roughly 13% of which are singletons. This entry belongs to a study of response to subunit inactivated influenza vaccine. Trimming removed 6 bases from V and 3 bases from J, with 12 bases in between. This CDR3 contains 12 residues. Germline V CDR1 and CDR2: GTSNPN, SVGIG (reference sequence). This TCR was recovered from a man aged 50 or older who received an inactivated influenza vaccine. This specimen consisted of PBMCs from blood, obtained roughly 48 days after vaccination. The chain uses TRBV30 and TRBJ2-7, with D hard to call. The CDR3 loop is CACGLDVYEQYF. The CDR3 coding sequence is TGTGCCTGTGGGCTAGATGTCTACGAGCAGTACTTC.